These 4 T cell receptor beta chains came from one sample sequenced in a study of T cells after yellow fever vaccination. TCRdb fed the 5' RACE reads into MiXCR, producing one record per CDR3 protein. Of 170,000 or so distinct CDR3 sequences in the sample, 6.2% were seen once. Sequencing used CD4+ T cells sorted from PBMCs, obtained on the day of the first yellow fever vaccination. The receptors stem from a young man who received the YFV17D yellow fever vaccine.

This clonotype appeared many times. The junction differs from germline at one of its ends, possibly a read error. This rearrangement joins TRBV5-1 to TRBJ2-3; 8 bases fit TRBD2. Germline assignment: CDR1 SGHRS and CDR2 YFSETQ. This CDR3 has 14 amino acids. The chain's CDR3 is CASSLETAGVNDLF. For the CDR3, the DNA is TGCGCCAGCAGCTTGGAGACAGCGGGGGTTAACGACCTGTTT.

This clonotype was counted a few times. The chain links TRBV3-1 to TRBJ1-1; D is unresolved. CDR1 is LGHDT and CDR2 is YNNKEL in the germline V gene (reference sequence). The CDR3 has 13 amino acids. V was pared by 0 bases and J by 10 bases, with 12 bases between. CDR3 amino acids: CASSQDHGVAAFF. CDR3 sequence (DNA): TGTGCCAGCAGCCAAGACCACGGAGTTGCAGCTTTCTTT.

The table lists this clonotype with a few counts. This chain links TRBV5-6 with TRBJ2-7, with a weak D call TRBD1 (5 bases). Germline assignment: CDR1 SGHDT and CDR2 YYEEEE. The germline V and J ends were trimmed by 2 bases and 0 bases, with 6 bases remaining between them. CDR3 length equals 13 residues. CDR3 protein: CASSFRASYEQYF. The CDR3 coding sequence is TGTGCCAGCAGCTTCAGGGCCTCCTACGAGCAGTACTTC.

The chain couples TRBV6-2 or TRBV6-3 to TRBJ2-6, with a possible D match to TRBD2 (6 bases). The V gene lost 0 bases and the J gene lost 2 bases, with 8 bases spanning the gap. The CDR3 has 16 amino acids. From germline, CDR1 is MNHEY and CDR2 SVGEGT. The CDR3 reads CASSYSEGTGANVLTF. The CDR3 nucleotides read TGTGCCAGCAGTTACTCGGAGGGTACTGGGGCCAACGTCCTGACTTTC.